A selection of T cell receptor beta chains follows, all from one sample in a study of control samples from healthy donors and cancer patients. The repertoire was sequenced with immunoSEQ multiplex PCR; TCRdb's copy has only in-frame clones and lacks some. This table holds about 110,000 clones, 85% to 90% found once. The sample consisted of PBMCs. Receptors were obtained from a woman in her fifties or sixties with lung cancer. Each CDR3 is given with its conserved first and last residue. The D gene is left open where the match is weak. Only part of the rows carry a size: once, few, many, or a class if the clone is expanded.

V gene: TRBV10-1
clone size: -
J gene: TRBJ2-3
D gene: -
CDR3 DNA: TGCGCCAGCAGACTCCGGGACGGTCTCATCACAGATACGCAGTATTTT
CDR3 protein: CASRLRDGLITDTQYF

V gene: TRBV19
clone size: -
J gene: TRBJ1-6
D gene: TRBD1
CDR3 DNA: TGTGCCAGTATTGACAGGGCGGATAATTCACCCCTCCACTTT
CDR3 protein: CASIDRADNSPLHF

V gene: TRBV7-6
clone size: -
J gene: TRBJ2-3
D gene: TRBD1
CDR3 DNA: TGTGCCAGCAGCTCCAGAACAGGGGCCACAGATACGCAGTATTTT
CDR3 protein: CASSSRTGATDTQYF

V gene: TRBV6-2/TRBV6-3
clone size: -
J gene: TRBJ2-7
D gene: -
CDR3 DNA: TGTGCCAGCAGTGGGACAAACTACGAGCAGTACTTC
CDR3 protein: CASSGTNYEQYF

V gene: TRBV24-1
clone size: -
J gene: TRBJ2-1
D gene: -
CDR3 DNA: TGTGCCACCAGTGATACCGATGCCGGAGCCTACAATGAGCAGTTCTTC
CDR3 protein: CATSDTDAGAYNEQFF

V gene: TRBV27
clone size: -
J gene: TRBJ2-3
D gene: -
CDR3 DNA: TGTGCCAGCAAATTAGGCGGAAACACAGATACGCAGTATTTT
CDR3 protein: CASKLGGNTDTQYF

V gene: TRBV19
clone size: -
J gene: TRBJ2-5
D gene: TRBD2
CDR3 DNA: TGTGCCAGTAGTATTAGGACTAGCGGGTTTGTCAACGGAGAGACCCAGTACTTC
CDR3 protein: CASSIRTSGFVNGETQYF

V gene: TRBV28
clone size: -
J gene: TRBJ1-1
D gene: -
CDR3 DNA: TGTGCCAGCAGTTTATACGGAGCACAGGGAACTGAAGCTTTCTTT
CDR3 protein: CASSLYGAQGTEAFF

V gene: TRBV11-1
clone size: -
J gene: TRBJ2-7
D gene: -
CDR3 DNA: TGTGCCAGCAGCTTGGAGGGACCTTCCTACGAGCAGTACTTC
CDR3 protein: CASSLEGPSYEQYF

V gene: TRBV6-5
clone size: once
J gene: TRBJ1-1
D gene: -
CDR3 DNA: TGTGCCAGCAGTTACGAGGGCCTGAACACTGAAGCTTTCTTT
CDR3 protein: CASSYEGLNTEAFF

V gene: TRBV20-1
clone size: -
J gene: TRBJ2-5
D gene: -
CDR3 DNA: TGCAGTGTGAAAGTTGCGGAGACCCAGTACTTC
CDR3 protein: CSVKVAETQYF

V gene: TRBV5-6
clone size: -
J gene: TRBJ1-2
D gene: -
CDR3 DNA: TGTGCCAGCAGCTACTCTACCGGGGGCCGATATGGCTACACCTTC
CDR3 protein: CASSYSTGGRYGYTF

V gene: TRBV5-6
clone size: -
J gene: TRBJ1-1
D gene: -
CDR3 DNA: TGTGCCAGCAGCTTGCAATACACTGAAGCTTTCTTT
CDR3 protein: CASSLQYTEAFF

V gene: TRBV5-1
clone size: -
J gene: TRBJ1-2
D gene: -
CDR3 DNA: TGCGCCAGCAGCTTGGAGGGGACGGTCTATGGCTACACCTTC
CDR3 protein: CASSLEGTVYGYTF

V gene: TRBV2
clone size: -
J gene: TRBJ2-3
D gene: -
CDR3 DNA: TGTGCCAGCCAGACAGGACTTGCCACAGATACGCAGTATTTT
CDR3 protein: CASQTGLATDTQYF

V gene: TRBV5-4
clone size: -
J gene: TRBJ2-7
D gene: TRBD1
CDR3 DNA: TGTGCCAGCAGCAAACTTTCCGGGACAGGGGGTTTAATAGAGCAGTACTTC
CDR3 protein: CASSKLSGTGGLIEQYF

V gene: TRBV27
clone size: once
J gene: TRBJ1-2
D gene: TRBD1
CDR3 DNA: TGTGCCAGCAGTTTAACAGGGGGATGGGGTGGCTACACCTTC
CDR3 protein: CASSLTGGWGGYTF

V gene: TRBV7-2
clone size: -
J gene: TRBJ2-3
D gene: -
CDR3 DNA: TGTGCCAGCAACTTTGCGGGGAGCACAGATACGCAGTATTTT
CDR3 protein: CASNFAGSTDTQYF

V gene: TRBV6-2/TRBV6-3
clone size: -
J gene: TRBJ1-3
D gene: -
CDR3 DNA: TGTGCCAGCAGTTACCACGCAGGTTTCGGCGGCCTCTCTGGAAACACCATATATTTT
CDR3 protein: CASSYHAGFGGLSGNTIYF

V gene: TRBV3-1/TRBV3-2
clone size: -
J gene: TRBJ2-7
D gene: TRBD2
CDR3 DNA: TGTGCCAGCAGCCACCAAGGACTAGCGGGGTACGAGCAGTACTTC
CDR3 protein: CASSHQGLAGYEQYF

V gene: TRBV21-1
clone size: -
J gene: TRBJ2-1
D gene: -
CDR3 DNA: TGTGCCAGCAGCAAAGCGACGGCGGGAGAGGATAATGAGCAGTTCTTC
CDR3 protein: CASSKATAGEDNEQFF

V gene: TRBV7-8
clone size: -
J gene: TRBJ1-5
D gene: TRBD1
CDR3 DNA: TGTGCCAGCAGCTTAGGCTTGACAGGGCACAATCAGCCCCAGCATTTT
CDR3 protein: CASSLGLTGHNQPQHF

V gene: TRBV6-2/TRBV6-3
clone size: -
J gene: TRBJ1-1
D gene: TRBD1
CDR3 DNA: TGTGCCAGCAGTTACGAAGAGGGGGCATTGAACACTGAAGCTTTCTTT
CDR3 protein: CASSYEEGALNTEAFF

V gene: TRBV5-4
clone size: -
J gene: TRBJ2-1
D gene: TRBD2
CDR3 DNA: TGTGCCAGCCAATTGACTAGCGATCGATCAAATGAGCAGTTCTTC
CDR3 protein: CASQLTSDRSNEQFF

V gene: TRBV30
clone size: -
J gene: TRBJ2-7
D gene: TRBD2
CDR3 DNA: TGTGCCTGGAGTGACCCCAGCGGGGTGCACGAGCAGTACTTC
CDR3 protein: CAWSDPSGVHEQYF

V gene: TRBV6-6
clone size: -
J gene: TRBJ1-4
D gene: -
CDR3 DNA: TGTGCCAGCAGGGGGAATGAAAAACTGTTTTTT
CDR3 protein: CASRGNEKLFF

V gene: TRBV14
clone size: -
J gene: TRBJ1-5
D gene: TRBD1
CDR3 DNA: TGTGCCAGCAGCCAAGAGGGACAGGGAATCAATCAGCCCCAGCATTTT
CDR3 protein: CASSQEGQGINQPQHF

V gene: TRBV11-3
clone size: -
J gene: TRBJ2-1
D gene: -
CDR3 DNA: TGTGCCAGCAGCTTAGATCCAGGGGGGCTCTACAATGAGCAGTTCTTC
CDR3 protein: CASSLDPGGLYNEQFF